These 11 T cell receptor beta chains originate from one sample sequenced in a study of Graves' ophthalmopathy and Graves' hyperthyroidism. CDR3 regions of TCR beta were amplified from RNA transcripts. First-round RT-PCR used HTBI primers; second-round multiplex PCR followed. TCRdb re-called the multiplex PCR reads with MiXCR, one entry per CDR3 protein. This repertoire shows about 400,000 distinct CDR3 sequences, around 20% found once; its top ten account for around 1.6%. The source material was peripheral blood. The source is a woman younger than 35 with Graves' ophthalmopathy.

Concerning this clonotype itself: With a much larger clone just one base away, this may be a read error. This rearrangement joins TRBV12-3 or TRBV12-4 to TRBJ2-7; 8 bases agree with TRBD1. CDR3 length equals 14 residues. J gave up 2 bases and V 6 bases, and 6 bases lay outside the gene matches. The CDR3 DNA follows: TGTGCCAGCAGGGAATGGACAGGGACCTACGAGCAGTACTTC. It yields the protein CASREWTGTYEQYF.

This clonotype was observed at least ten times. CDR3 nucleotides: TGTGCCAGCAGCCCGGGGTATTTGAATCAGCCCCAGCATTTT. This sequence encodes CASSPGYLNQPQHF. This chain uses TRBV7-9 with TRBJ1-5, with D unclear. This CDR3 is built from 14 residues. The V end was cut by 5 bases, the J end by 4 bases, with 12 bases between. Germline V gene lookup returns CDR1 SEHNR and CDR2 FQNEAQ (reference sequence).

The gene calls are TRBV12-3 or TRBV12-4 and TRBJ1-1; D ambiguous. V was shortened by 5 bases and J by 3 bases, with 7 bases between the two germline ends. There are 12 residues in the CDR3. The DNA for the CDR3 is TGTGCCAGCAGTCGGTCGGACACTGAAGCTTTCTTT. Amino acids: CASSRSDTEAFF.

There are many counts of this clonotype. The rearrangement joins TRBV15 to TRBJ2-4; perhaps TRBD2 as D (5 bases). Germline-derived CDR1 and CDR2 are LNHNV and YYDKDF (reference sequence). This CDR3 region has 14 residues. Trimming shortened V by 4 bases and J by 7 bases, and 14 bases separated the two germline ends. This chain's CDR3 is CATSKEYGVNIQYF. The DNA for the CDR3 is TGTGCCACCAGCAAGGAATACGGGGTGAACATTCAGTACTTC.

In this sample, this clonotype turned up many times. The chain is built from TRBV2 and TRBJ2-5, with D maybe TRBD1 (5 bases). Between the trimmed V and J ends, which lost 1 base and 4 bases, there was a span of 10 bases. Germline-derived CDR1 and CDR2 are SNHLY and FYNNEI. The CDR3 spans 14 residues. CDR3 bases: TGTGCCAGCAGTGAAGTTTTAAGGGGAGAGACCCAGTACTTC. Translated: CASSEVLRGETQYF.

In this sample, this clonotype turned up many times. V is TRBV27 and J is TRBJ1-1, with D possibly matching TRBD1 (5 bases). The CDR3 is 14 residues long. Germline V gene sequence: CDR1 MNHEY, CDR2 SMNVEV (reference sequence). V lost 0 bases to trimming and J lost 4 bases, with 9 bases between them. The CDR3 sequence is CASSLSRDGTEAFF. The DNA for the CDR3 is TGTGCCAGCAGTTTATCCAGGGATGGCACTGAAGCTTTCTTT.

This clonotype was seen more than once but under ten times. The chain employs TRBV12-3 or TRBV12-4 and TRBJ1-2; perhaps TRBD1 as D (5 bases). Trimming cost V 5 bases and J 6 bases, with 13 bases left between them. The CDR3 has 13 residues. CDR3 region: CASSPWGGNGYTF. Here the CDR3 DNA reads TGTGCCAGCAGTCCGTGGGGGGGGAATGGCTACACCTTC.

The sample holds many counts of this clonotype. This chain connects TRBV6-2 or TRBV6-3 to TRBJ1-1, with 7 bases that match TRBD1. V lost 5 bases, J lost 1 base, and 4 bases stayed unmatched. Germline V CDR1 and CDR2: MNHEY, SVGEGT. The CDR3 sequence is 14 residues long. The DNA of the CDR3 is TGTGCCAGCAGTACTTGGACAGGGAACACTGAAGCTTTCTTT. Protein: CASSTWTGNTEAFF.

This clonotype was counted at least ten times. A read error may explain this, as a much larger clone is one base away. The CDR3 does not end in the conserved phenylalanine or tryptophan, so this is likely a read error. The chain combines TRBV6-1 with TRBJ2-5; 11 positions match TRBD2. Germline CDR1 and CDR2: MNHNS and SASEGT. This CDR3 is 17 amino acids long. Losses at the gene ends were 5 bases for V and 3 bases for J; bases not matched to a gene: 11. The CDR3 here is CASSLFNSGGAEETQYS. CDR3 nucleotide sequence: TGTGCCAGCAGTCTATTCAATAGCGGGGGGGCGGAAGAGACCCAGTACTCC.

This clonotype was recorded many times. The rearrangement uses TRBV28 and TRBJ1-5; 7 bases map to TRBD1. CDR1 is MDHEN and CDR2 is SYDVKM in the germline V gene. CDR3 length: 16 amino acids. V shed 4 bases and J 4 bases; nucleotides not matched to a gene: 10. The CDR3 is CASSSPRGPFNQPQHF. As DNA, the CDR3 is TGTGCCAGCAGTTCCCCAAGGGGGCCCTTTAATCAGCCCCAGCATTTT.

This rearrangement joins TRBV20-1 to TRBJ2-7, with D unclear. V shed 0 bases and J shed 5 bases, with 5 bases lying between them. Germline V gene lookup returns CDR1 DFQATT and CDR2 SNEGSKA (reference sequence). The CDR3 spans 11 residues. CDR3 DNA: TGCAGTGCTAGAGATAGTAACGAGCAGTACTTC. Translation: CSARDSNEQYF.